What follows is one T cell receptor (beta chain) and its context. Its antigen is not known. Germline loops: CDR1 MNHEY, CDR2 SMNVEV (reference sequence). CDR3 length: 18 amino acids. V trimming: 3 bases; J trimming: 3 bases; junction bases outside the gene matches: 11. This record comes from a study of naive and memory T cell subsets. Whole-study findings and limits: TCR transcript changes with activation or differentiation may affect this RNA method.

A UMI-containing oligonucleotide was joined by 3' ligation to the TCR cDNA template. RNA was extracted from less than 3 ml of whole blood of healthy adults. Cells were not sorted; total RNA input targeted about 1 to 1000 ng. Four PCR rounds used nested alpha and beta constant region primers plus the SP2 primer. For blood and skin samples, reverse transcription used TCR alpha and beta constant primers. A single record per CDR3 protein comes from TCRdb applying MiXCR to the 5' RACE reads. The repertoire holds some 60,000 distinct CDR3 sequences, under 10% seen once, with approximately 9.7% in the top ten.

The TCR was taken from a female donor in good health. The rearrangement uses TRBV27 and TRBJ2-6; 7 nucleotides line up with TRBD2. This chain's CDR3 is CASSFNRGAGVGANVLTF. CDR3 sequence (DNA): TGTGCCAGCAGTTTTAATCGAGGCGCGGGGGTTGGGGCCAACGTCCTGACTTTC.